The 15 T cell receptor beta chains presented below share a single source sample, sequenced in a study of HIV-infected patients and healthy controls. TCRdb fed the 5' RACE reads into MiXCR, producing one record per CDR3 protein. The sample carries tens of thousands of distinct CDR3 sequences, 15% to 20% recorded once. The sample consisted of CD4+ T cells from blood. The receptor source for this set is a human donor in good health.

The chain has TRBV10-2 and TRBJ2-1; 7 bases are a match to TRBD2. The CDR3 consists of 13 residues. Trimming removed 8 bases from V and 4 bases from J; junction bases left unmatched: 5. Germline CDR1 reads WSHSY; CDR2 reads SAAADI. CDR3 nucleotide sequence: TGCGCCAGCGCCAGGACTAGATACAATGAGCAGTTCTTC. Translating gives CASARTRYNEQFF.

The chain recombines TRBV10-1 with TRBJ2-1; 12 bases fit TRBD2. The CDR3 is 15 amino acids. Germline values: CDR1 WNHNN, CDR2 SYGVQD (reference sequence). With V trimmed by 2 bases and J by 8 bases, 4 bases remained unmatched. This CDR3 is CASSEGLAGYYEQFF. CDR3 DNA sequence: TGCGCCAGCAGTGAGGGACTAGCGGGATACTATGAGCAGTTCTTC.

The V and J genes are TRBV7-2 and TRBJ2-4, with 7 bases matching TRBD2. Germline CDR1 is SGHTA and CDR2 is FQGNSA. The ends lost 2 bases at V and 4 bases at J; junction bases unmatched: 2. This CDR3 has 14 residues. CDR3 in amino acids: CASSLLAAKNIQYF. Here the CDR3 DNA reads TGTGCCAGCAGCTTACTAGCGGCTAAAAACATTCAGTACTTC.

The chain links TRBV7-9 to TRBJ2-7; TRBD1 is a possible D gene (6 bases). From germline, CDR1 is SEHNR and CDR2 FQNEAQ (reference sequence). V was cut by 4 bases and J by 3 bases, with 13 bases left in between. The CDR3 consists of 14 residues. The CDR3 DNA reads TGTGCCAGCAGCTCTGCAGGGGTCCTCTACGAGCAGTACTTC. This gives the protein CASSSAGVLYEQYF.

The chain is built from TRBV2 and TRBJ2-1; D gene unclear. The CDR3 loop spans 14 amino acids. Trimming left V 4 bases short and J 3 bases short, with 10 bases between. Germline values: CDR1 SNHLY, CDR2 FYNNEI. For the CDR3, the DNA is TGTGCCAGCAGTGTCAGCAGCATCTACAATGAGCAGTTCTTC. Translating gives CASSVSSIYNEQFF.

The V gene is TRBV19, the J gene TRBJ2-1; tentatively, D is TRBD2 (5 bases). Germline-derived CDR1 and CDR2 are LNHDA and SQIVND (reference sequence). The ends were cut back, 5 bases at V and 1 base at J, with 12 bases in the middle. This CDR3 contains 15 residues. The CDR3 region is CASSSSRGSYNEQFF. The CDR3 nucleotides are TGTGCCAGTAGTTCCTCTCGGGGTTCCTACAATGAGCAGTTCTTC.

This clonotype occurred once. V usage is TRBV3-1 and J usage is TRBJ1-1; D may be TRBD1 (5 bases). Trimming took off 3 bases at V and 11 bases at J, with 16 bases between the two ends. The CDR3 runs to 13 residues. CDR1 and CDR2 from the germline V gene are LGHDT and YNNKEL (reference sequence). This chain's CDR3 is CASSQTTGGWAFF. In DNA form, the CDR3 reads TGTGCCAGCAGCCAGACGACCGGGGGATGGGCTTTCTTT.

The V and J genes are TRBV20-1 and TRBJ2-7, with 7 bases lining up with TRBD2. The CDR3 runs 14 residues. Per germline, CDR1 DFQATT and CDR2 SNEGSKA (reference sequence). With V trimmed by 0 bases and J by 6 bases, 8 bases remained unmatched. The CDR3 sequence is CSARDRSGISEQYF. The CDR3 nucleotides read TGCAGTGCTAGAGATAGAAGCGGGATATCCGAGCAGTACTTC.

This clonotype was counted at least ten times. At one of its ends the junction is not consistent with the germline gene, which may arise from a read error. The rearrangement joins TRBV7-7 to TRBJ2-3, with D maybe TRBD2 (5 bases). Germline lookup yields CDR1 SSHAT and CDR2 FNYEAQ (reference sequence). The CDR3 length is 15 residues. The CDR3 DNA sequence: TGTGCTAGCAGCTTGGGTAGCGCAAACACAGATACGCAGTATTTT. The encoded protein is CASSLGSANTDTQYF. The full variable domain, completed using reference TRBV7-7 and TRBJ2-3, is GAGVSQSPRYKVTKRGQDVTLRCDPISSHATLYWYQQALGQGPEFLTYFNYEAQPDKSGLPSDRFSAERPEGSISTLTIQRTEQRDSAMYRCASSLGSANTDTQYFGPGTRLTVL.

This clonotype occurred a few times. The chain combines TRBV12-3 or TRBV12-4 with TRBJ1-2, with TRBD1 identical over 7 bases. The CDR3 totals 17 residues. V was clipped by 8 bases and J by 2 bases; unmatched bases: 17. DNA of the CDR3: TGTGCCAGCCGTCGGGACCTTACAGGGGATCGGAACTATGGCTACACCTTC. Translating it yields CASRRDLTGDRNYGYTF.

The chain joins TRBV6-5 to TRBJ2-5; D is undetermined. The germline V gene encodes CDR1 MNHEY and CDR2 SVGAGI. The CDR3 runs 14 residues. The V and J ends lost 0 bases and 3 bases respectively, with 8 bases between them. CDR3 residues: CASSYSLAEETQYF. DNA for the CDR3: TGTGCCAGCAGTTACTCGCTCGCAGAAGAGACCCAGTACTTC.

This clonotype was seen at least ten times. The chain is built from TRBV15 and TRBJ1-5, with a possible D match to TRBD1 (6 bases). Trimming left V 7 bases short and J 7 bases short, with 20 bases between. Per the germline V gene, CDR1 is LNHNV and CDR2 is YYDKDF (reference sequence). CDR3 length equals 15 residues. The CDR3 region has the DNA TGTGCCACCAAGCGAGGGGAACAGGGAGGCCAGCCCCAGCATTTT. Translation gives CATKRGEQGGQPQHF. Complete variable domain (other parts from reference TRBV15 and TRBJ1-5): DAMVIQNPRYQVTQFGKPVTLSCSQTLNHNVMYWYQQKSSQAPKLLFHYYDKDFNNEADTPDNFQSRRPNTSFCFLDIRSPGLGDTAMYLCATKRGEQGGQPQHFGDGTRLSIL.

This rearrangement joins TRBV6-5 to TRBJ2-3; the D gene is possibly TRBD2 (7 bases). This CDR3 contains 13 residues. Germline CDR1 and CDR2: MNHEY and SVGAGI. V dropped 10 bases and J dropped 7 bases, with 18 bases sitting between them. The CDR3 region is CATRRGGLYTQYF. The DNA for the CDR3 is TGTGCCACGAGGAGGGGGGGCCTATATACGCAGTATTTT.

This clonotype was counted at least ten times. V and J are TRBV7-8 and TRBJ1-1, with D possibly being TRBD1 (6 bases). V lost 3 bases and J lost 5, with 13 bases in between. Germline CDR1 is SGHVS and CDR2 is FQNEAQ. This CDR3 spans 14 amino acids. Written as DNA, the CDR3 is TGTGCCAGCAGCTTTTCGGGGGCGCGTACTGAAGCTTTCTTT. Translating gives CASSFSGARTEAFF.

The V and J genes are TRBV6-2 or TRBV6-3 and TRBJ2-4; TRBD2 aligns across 9 bases. This CDR3 spans 14 amino acids. CDR1 and CDR2 (germline): MNHEY, SVGEGT. Trimming took 5 bases from V and 6 from J; bases not matched to a gene: 5. The CDR3 loop is CASSLAGMINIQYF. Written as DNA, the CDR3 is TGTGCCAGCAGTCTAGCGGGGATGATAAACATTCAGTACTTC.